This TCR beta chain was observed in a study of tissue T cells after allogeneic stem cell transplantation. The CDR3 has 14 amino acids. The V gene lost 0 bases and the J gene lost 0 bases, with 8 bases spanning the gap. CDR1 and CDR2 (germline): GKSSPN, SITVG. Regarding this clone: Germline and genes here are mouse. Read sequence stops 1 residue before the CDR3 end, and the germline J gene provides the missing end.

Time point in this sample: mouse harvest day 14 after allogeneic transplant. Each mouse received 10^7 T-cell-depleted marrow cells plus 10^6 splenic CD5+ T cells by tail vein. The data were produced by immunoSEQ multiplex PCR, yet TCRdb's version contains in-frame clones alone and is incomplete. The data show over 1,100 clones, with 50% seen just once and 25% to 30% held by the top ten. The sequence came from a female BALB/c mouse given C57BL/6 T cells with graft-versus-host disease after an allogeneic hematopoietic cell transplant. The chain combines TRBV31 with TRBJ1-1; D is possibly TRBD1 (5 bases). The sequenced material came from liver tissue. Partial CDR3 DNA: TGTGCCTGGAGTCTACCAGGGTCAAACACAGAAGTCTTC. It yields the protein CAWSLPGSNTEVF. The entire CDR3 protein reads CAWSLPGSNTEVFF.